This entry features one T cell receptor (beta chain) sequence. Antigen specificity is unknown. The sample originates from a study of CXCR3-negative and CXCR3-positive naive CD8 T cells. Germline CDR1 MNHEY, CDR2 SVGEGT. The CDR3 is 14 amino acids. Overall study findings and caveats: Diversity was high in both naive subsets and much lower in memory cells. Naive subsets had comparable surface CD5, so TRB CDR3 properties gauged TCR strength.

With UMI labels, 5' RACE was used to prepare the TRB cDNA libraries. From the 5' RACE reads, TCRdb lists one entry per CDR3 protein and no DNA. The data include fewer than 80,000 distinct CDR3 sequences; the top ten clones carry about 4.4%. The material sequenced was naive CXCR3- CD8+ T cells from blood. Noted subset: CD45RO-CCR7+CD27+CD95- naive CD8+ T cells lacking CXCR3 (TNR3-). This rearrangement joins TRBV6-2 or TRBV6-3 to TRBJ2-2; the D call from TCRdb, TRBD1, cannot be confirmed without DNA. The sequence was collected from a human donor in good health. Some clones in this sample may be carry-over from other donors' samples. The CDR3 protein is CASDRGANTGELFF.